This TCR beta chain was sequenced in a study of graft-versus-host responses after intestinal transplantation. On the study more broadly: Multivisceral, liver-intestinal, or isolated intestinal transplants were given to recipients. Once they had received anti-thymocyte globulin induction, all recipients took tacrolimus and steroids for around 3 years. Study-level findings and limits: Detection of GvH clones occurred in recipient marrow, and some had their first appearance in ileum or blood.

Assay used: immunoSEQ multiplex PCR; TCRdb lists only in-frame clones, some missing. The sample has 100,000 or so clones, more than 75% seen once. The CDR3 covers 15 residues. CDR1 and CDR2 from the germline V gene are MNHEY and SVGAGI. V dropped 6 bases and J dropped 0 bases, with 15 bases sitting between them. Of note for this clone: No antigen is known for it.

Sequencing was performed on unstimulated CD4+ T cells sorted from spleen or lymph node cells, taken before transplant. The V and J genes are TRBV6-5 and TRBJ2-7; possible D gene TRBD1, 5 bases. The sequence came from a human donor who was the organ donor for an intestinal transplant. CDR3 nucleotide sequence: TGTGCCAGCAGCCCTCGACGGACAAGCTCCTACGAGCAGTACTTC. It yields the protein CASSPRRTSSYEQYF.